The following is a TCR beta chain sequence with its context. Some clones are missing from TCRdb's copy, which holds only in-frame ones; the method was immunoSEQ multiplex PCR. This table has roughly 100,000 clones, roughly 87% appearing once. The data belong to a study of blood T cell repertoires in COVID-19. Turning to the study itself: Sites across the United States, Italy and Spain contributed samples from acute and convalescent COVID-19.

CDR1 and CDR2 (germline): KGHSH, LQKENI. This CDR3 region has 14 residues. V shed 2 bases and J 8 bases; nucleotides not matched to a gene: 6. This TCR was recovered from a human donor in a cohort sampled during active COVID-19. The chain combines TRBV18 with TRBJ2-1, with 7 bases identical to TRBD2. Sequences were obtained from peripheral blood. The CDR3 loop reads CASSPKSGIDEQFF. The CDR3 bases are TGTGCCAGCTCACCAAAGAGCGGGATTGATGAGCAGTTCTTC.